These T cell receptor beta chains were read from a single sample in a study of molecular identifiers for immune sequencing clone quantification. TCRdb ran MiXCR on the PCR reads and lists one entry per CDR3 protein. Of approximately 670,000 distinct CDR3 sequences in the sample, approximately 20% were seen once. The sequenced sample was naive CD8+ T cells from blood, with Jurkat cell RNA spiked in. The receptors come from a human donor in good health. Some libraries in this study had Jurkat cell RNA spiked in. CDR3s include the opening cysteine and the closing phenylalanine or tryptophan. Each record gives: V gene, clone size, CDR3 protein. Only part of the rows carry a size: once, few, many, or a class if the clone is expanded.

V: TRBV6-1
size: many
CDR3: CASSLPGAVYSNQPQHF

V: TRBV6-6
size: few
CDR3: CASSYWEPYEQYF

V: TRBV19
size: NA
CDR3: CAPKGATTGRIGEKLFF

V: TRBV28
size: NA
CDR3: CASSPRTGAELYF

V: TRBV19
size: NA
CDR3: CASSIGEGSWGEQFF

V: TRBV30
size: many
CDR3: CAWSEGHKAFF

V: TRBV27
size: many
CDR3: CASSLTADSPLHF

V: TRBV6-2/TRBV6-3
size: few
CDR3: CASSHDRLRFPYEQYF

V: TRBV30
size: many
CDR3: CAWSIGDTYEQYF

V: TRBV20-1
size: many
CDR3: CSAASSYGYTF

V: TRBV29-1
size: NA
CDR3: CSVTSGRRTDTQYF

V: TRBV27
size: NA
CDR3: CASVGSGCWDTQYF

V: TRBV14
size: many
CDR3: CASSQSPGQTYSPNTEAFF

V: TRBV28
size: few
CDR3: CASSWSGGDTGELFF

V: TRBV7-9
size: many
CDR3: CASSYGTALEAFF

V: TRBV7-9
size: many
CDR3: CASSMEQGMNTEAFF

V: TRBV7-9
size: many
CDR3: CASSLVDLNSPLHF

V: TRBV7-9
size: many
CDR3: CASSSLTGTNTEAFF

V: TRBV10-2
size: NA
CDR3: CASISAGGIQETQYF

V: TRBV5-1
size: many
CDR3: CASSHGTGARTEAFF

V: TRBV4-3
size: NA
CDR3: CASSQDQTAANYGYTF

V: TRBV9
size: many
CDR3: CASSVAPSRDSSSYNEQFF

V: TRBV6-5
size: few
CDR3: CASSFPRQDSPLHF

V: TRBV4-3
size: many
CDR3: CASSQDWGTEAFF

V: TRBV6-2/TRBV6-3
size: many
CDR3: CATSRITEAFF

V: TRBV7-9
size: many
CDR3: CASSLMAGGTDTQYF

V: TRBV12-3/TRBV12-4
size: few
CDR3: CASRALGGGETQYF

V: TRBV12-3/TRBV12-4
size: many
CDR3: CASSLGDRVWSEKLFF

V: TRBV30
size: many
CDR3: CAGTPWDRGNTGELFF

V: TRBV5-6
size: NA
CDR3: CASSLGGLMNTEAFF

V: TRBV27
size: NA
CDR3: CASSLVPVSEQYF

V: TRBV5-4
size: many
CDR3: CASSTQETQYF

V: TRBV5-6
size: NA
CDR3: CVSSFGSGRSEQYF

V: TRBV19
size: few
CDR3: CASSIVEGALETQYF

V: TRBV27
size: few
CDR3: CASSLLQRLASYNEQFF

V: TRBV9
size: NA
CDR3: CASSVAHGGPFGTQYF

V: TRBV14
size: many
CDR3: CASSPFQGASEGTDTQYF

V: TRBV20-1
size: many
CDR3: CSALAGGSSYEQYF

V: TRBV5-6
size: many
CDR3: CASSLGQGRVNTEAFF

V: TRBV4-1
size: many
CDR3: CASSQDFAGGGGYTF

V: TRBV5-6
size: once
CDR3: CASSSGLAGTDAQYF

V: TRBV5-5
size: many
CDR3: CASSSSRGSGQPQHF

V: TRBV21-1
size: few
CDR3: CASSKAGGSQETQYF

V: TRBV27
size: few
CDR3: CASSSTGSGSYEQYF

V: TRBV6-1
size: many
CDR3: CASSRLGFADTQYF

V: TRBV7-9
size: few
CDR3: CASSPPDHRGDNTGELFF

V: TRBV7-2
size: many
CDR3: CASSLGENEQFF

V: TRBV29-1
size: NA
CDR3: CSVLGQGLASGSCNEQFF

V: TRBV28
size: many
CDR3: CASSLGLEKTYEQYF

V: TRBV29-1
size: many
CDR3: CSVSGTRGHEQYF

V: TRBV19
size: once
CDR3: CASLGTLNTEASF